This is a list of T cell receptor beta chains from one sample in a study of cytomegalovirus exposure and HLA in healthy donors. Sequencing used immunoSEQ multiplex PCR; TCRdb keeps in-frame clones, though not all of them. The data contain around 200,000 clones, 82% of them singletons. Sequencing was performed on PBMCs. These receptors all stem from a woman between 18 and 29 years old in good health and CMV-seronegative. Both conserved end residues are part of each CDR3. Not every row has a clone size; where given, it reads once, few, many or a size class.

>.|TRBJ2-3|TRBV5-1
CASSLVQGATDTQYF
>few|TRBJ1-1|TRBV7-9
CASSLPTGGYDTEAFF
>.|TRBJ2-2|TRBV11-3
CASSLGGGRHTGELFF
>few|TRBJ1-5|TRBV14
CASSQGSQPQHF
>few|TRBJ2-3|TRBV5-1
CASSLQARMAEDTQYF
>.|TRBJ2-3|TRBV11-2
CASSPGRLSDTQYF
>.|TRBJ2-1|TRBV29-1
CSVSPGLAYNEQFF
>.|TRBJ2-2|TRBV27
CASSLLLPQGTAGELFF
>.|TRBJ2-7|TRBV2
CASSAAGKSSYEQYF
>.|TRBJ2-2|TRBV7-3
CASSYTGGSTGELFF
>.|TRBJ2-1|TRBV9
CASSVGTAYNEQFF
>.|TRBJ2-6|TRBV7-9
CASSLASSSGANVLTF
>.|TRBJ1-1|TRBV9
CASSDSPMNTEAFF
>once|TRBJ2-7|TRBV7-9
CASSLGGGGTAREQYF
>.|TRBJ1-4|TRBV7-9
CASSAYRDSDEKLFF